Listed here are 29 T cell receptor beta chains from one sample, sequenced in a study of cytomegalovirus exposure and HLA in healthy donors. The PCR had 60 Vbeta and 13 Jbeta primers. TCRdb keeps only in-frame clones here, not all; method: immunoSEQ multiplex PCR. The sample has a few hundred thousand clones, about three quarters seen once. The sample consisted of PBMCs. These receptors came from a woman aged 60 to 75 in good health and CMV-seropositive.

The chain carries TRBV10-3 and TRBJ2-1, with D perhaps matching TRBD2 (6 bases). CDR1 and CDR2 (germline): ENHRY, SYGVKD. The CDR3 runs 16 residues. Trimming shortened V by 0 bases and J by 1 base, and 10 bases separated the two germline ends. CDR3 loop: CAISESMGGSYNEQFF. As DNA, the CDR3 is TGTGCCATCAGTGAGTCGATGGGGGGATCCTACAATGAGCAGTTCTTC.

Comment on this clone: Other DNA sequences in this sample translate to the same CDR3. The J gene is TRBJ1-1, the V gene TRBV7-9; 7 positions match TRBD1. Germline-derived CDR1 and CDR2 are SEHNR and FQNEAQ (reference sequence). The V gene end was trimmed by 2 bases and the J gene end by 1 base; junction bases not matched to a gene: 1. The CDR3 length is 14 residues. Here the CDR3 reads CASSLQGGNTEAFF. The CDR3 region has the DNA TGTGCCAGCAGCTTACAGGGGGGGAACACTGAAGCTTTCTTT. The whole variable domain, filled in from reference TRBV7-9 and TRBJ1-1, reads DTGVSQNPRHKITKRGQNVTFRCDPISEHNRLYWYRQTLGQGPEFLTYFQNEAQLEKSRLLSDRFSAERPKGSFSTLEIQRTEQGDSAMYLCASSLQGGNTEAFFGQGTRLTVV.

This clone was seen a single time. The chain uses TRBV7-9 and TRBJ2-2; TRBD2 is a possible D gene (6 bases). V was shortened by 1 base and J by 5 bases, with 11 bases between the two germline ends. This CDR3 spans 15 amino acids. Germline loops: CDR1 SEHNR, CDR2 FQNEAQ (reference sequence). CDR3 coding DNA: TGTGCCAGCAGCTTAGGACGGGGGATGACCGGGGAGCTGTTTTTT. The encoded protein is CASSLGRGMTGELFF.

The V and J genes are TRBV7-2 and TRBJ1-6; tentative D call: TRBD1 (5 bases). The CDR3 length is 15 residues. Germline V gene sequence: CDR1 SGHTA, CDR2 FQGNSA. Trimming stripped 2 bases from V and 4 bases from J, with 9 bases between. CDR3 region: CASSLSGAYNSPLHF. For the CDR3, the DNA is TGTGCCAGCAGCTTAAGTGGGGCGTATAATTCACCCCTCCACTTT.

The CDR3 reads CASSLQGVWNTEAFF. CDR3 DNA sequence: TGTGCCAGCAGCTTGCAGGGTGTATGGAACACTGAAGCTTTCTTT. The chain employs TRBV5-4 and TRBJ1-1, with D perhaps matching TRBD1 (5 bases). Trimming cost V 1 base and J 1 base, with 11 bases left between them. CDR1 SGHNT and CDR2 YYREEE come from the germline V gene (reference sequence). The CDR3 runs to 15 residues.

This sequence joins TRBV5-1 and TRBJ1-2, with 8 bases identical to TRBD1. Germline-derived CDR1 and CDR2 are SGHRS and YFSETQ. V trimming: 0 bases; J trimming: 8 bases; junction bases outside the gene matches: 9. This CDR3 region has 15 residues. CDR3 residues: CASSLDNQGAGGYTF. CDR3 coding DNA: TGCGCCAGCAGCTTGGACAATCAGGGGGCTGGCGGCTACACCTTC.

Note on this clone: One end of the junction varies from germline; a read error may be responsible. The chain combines TRBV5-1 with TRBJ2-1, with TRBD1 identical over 7 bases. The CDR3 sequence is 14 residues long. The germline V gene has CDR1 SGHRS and CDR2 YFSETQ. CDR3 protein: CANSPGQHYNEQFF. The CDR3 bases are TGCGCCAACAGCCCGGGACAGCACTACAATGAGCAGTTCTTC.

This chain uses TRBV20-1 with TRBJ1-5, with TRBD1 matching over 7 bases. The CDR3 spans 11 residues. Germline V gene sequence: CDR1 DFQATT, CDR2 SNEGSKA (reference sequence). With 6 bases clipped from V and 12 bases from J, the junction kept 8 bases outside the gene matches. CDR3 protein: CSAPGRGLQHF. CDR3 sequence (DNA): TGCAGTGCGCCCGGTAGGGGGCTCCAGCATTTT.

The rearrangement links TRBV5-1 to TRBJ2-5; D perhaps matches TRBD2 (5 bases). With 4 bases removed from V and 5 bases from J, the gap between germline ends came to 15 bases. CDR3 size: 14 residues. The germline CDR1 and CDR2 sequences are SGHRS and YFSETQ. As DNA, the CDR3 is TGCGCCAGCAGCCCTCGGGAAGGTCGGGAGACCCAGTACTTC. The encoded protein is CASSPREGRETQYF.

The chain employs TRBV7-4 and TRBJ2-7, with D perhaps TRBD2 (5 bases). This CDR3 has 14 amino acids. The germline V and J ends were trimmed by 11 bases and 6 bases, with 23 bases remaining between them. Germline CDR1 and CDR2: SGHVT and SQSDAQ. The CDR3 reads CAGQGRHGGCEQYF. DNA for the CDR3: TGTGCCGGCCAAGGACGCCACGGAGGATGCGAGCAGTACTTC.

The chain joins TRBV5-1 to TRBJ2-3; 11 nucleotides line up with TRBD2. The V gene end was trimmed by 4 bases and the J gene end by 1 base; junction bases not matched to a gene: 8. The CDR3 covers 17 residues. CDR1 and CDR2 (germline): SGHRS, YFSETQ. CDR3 residues: CASSADLAGGGTDTQYF. In DNA form, the CDR3 reads TGCGCCAGCAGCGCTGACCTAGCGGGGGGTGGCACAGATACGCAGTATTTT.

The chain recombines TRBV7-3 with TRBJ2-3; TRBD1 matches 8 bases. The length of the CDR3 is 15 residues. The ends lost 1 base at V and 1 base at J; junction bases unmatched: 1. Germline lookup yields CDR1 SGHTA and CDR2 FQGTGA. CDR3 region: CASSLMGQGTDTQYF. Written as DNA, the CDR3 is TGTGCCAGCAGCTTAATGGGACAGGGCACAGATACGCAGTATTTT.

Only one count was recorded for this clone. The V gene is TRBV7-7, the J gene TRBJ2-5; 9 bases line up with TRBD1. V gave up 4 bases and J gave up 5 bases; unmatched junction bases: 2. The CDR3 is 13 amino acids. Germline loops: CDR1 SSHAT, CDR2 FNYEAQ (reference sequence). The CDR3 loop is CASSWDRAETQYF. The CDR3 nucleotides read TGTGCCAGCAGCTGGGACAGGGCGGAGACCCAGTACTTC.

In this sample, this clone turned up a few times. This chain connects TRBV9 to TRBJ1-2; 7 nucleotides match TRBD1. J gave up 5 bases and V 4 bases, and 5 bases lay outside the gene matches. Germline V gives CDR1 SGDLS, CDR2 YYNGEE. The CDR3 loop spans 13 amino acids. CDR3 in DNA: TGTGCCAGCAGCACACAGGGGAATTATGGCTACACCTTC. Protein product: CASSTQGNYGYTF.

The V gene is TRBV7-3, the J gene TRBJ1-1; 8 bases line up with TRBD1. The CDR3 runs to 19 residues. V was pared by 0 bases and J by 7 bases, with 19 bases of the junction left unmatched. Germline CDR1 and CDR2: SGHTA and FQGTGA. CDR3 region: CASSLTGPRGPQKGGEAFF. In nucleotides, the CDR3 is TGTGCCAGCAGCTTAACCGGTCCCAGGGGGCCCCAGAAGGGGGGTGAAGCTTTCTTT.

J is TRBJ2-1 and V is TRBV5-1, with TRBD2 identical over 8 bases. Trimming cost V 3 bases and J 3 bases; bases outside gene matches: 8. CDR1 is SGHRS, CDR2 YFSETQ, per germline. This CDR3 contains 16 residues. The CDR3 loop reads CASSWGGLAGYNEQFF. CDR3 sequence (DNA): TGCGCCAGCAGCTGGGGGGGGCTAGCGGGCTACAATGAGCAGTTCTTC.

In nucleotides, the CDR3 is TGTGCCAGCACCCAGGGGTCCTACTCTGGAAACACCATATATTTT. Its protein product is CASTQGSYSGNTIYF. This chain uses TRBV7-2 with TRBJ1-3, with D maybe TRBD1 (6 bases). Germline V gene sequence: CDR1 SGHTA, CDR2 FQGNSA. V lost 7 bases to trimming and J lost 0 bases, with 13 bases between them. This CDR3 contains 15 residues.

The J gene is TRBJ2-1, the V gene TRBV5-1; TRBD1 aligns across 10 bases. Germline V lookup: CDR1 SGHRS, CDR2 YFSETQ. V gave up 5 bases and J gave up 5 bases; unmatched junction bases: 7. The length of the CDR3 is 15 residues. Written as DNA, the CDR3 is TGCGCCAGCAGAAGCCCCGGGACAGGGGACAATGAGCAGTTCTTC. Protein product: CASRSPGTGDNEQFF.

This clone occurred a few times. This rearrangement joins TRBV5-1 to TRBJ1-6; 8 nucleotides line up with TRBD1. The germline V gene encodes CDR1 SGHRS and CDR2 YFSETQ. The CDR3 runs 15 residues. Losses at the gene ends were 0 bases for V and 9 bases for J; bases not matched to a gene: 5. In DNA, the CDR3 is TGCGCCAGCAGCTTGGGGACAGGGTTGAGTTCACCCCTCCACTTT. Translation gives CASSLGTGLSSPLHF.

The V gene is TRBV30, the J gene TRBJ2-2; TRBD1 matches 10 bases. Germline-derived CDR1 and CDR2 are GTSNPN and SVGIG (reference sequence). Trimming cost V 5 bases and J 5 bases; bases outside gene matches: 8. CDR3 length equals 15 residues. DNA for the CDR3: TGTGCCTGGGATTTCGGGACAGGGGTGACCGGGGAGCTGTTTTTT. Amino acid sequence: CAWDFGTGVTGELFF.

This chain links TRBV30 with TRBJ1-3; D unclear. The CDR3 sequence is 15 residues long. The V and J ends lost 0 bases and 0 bases respectively, with 9 bases between them. CDR1 and CDR2 from the germline V gene are GTSNPN and SVGIG (reference sequence). In DNA form, the CDR3 reads TGTGCCTGGAGTGTACGTCGGAGCTCTGGAAACACCATATATTTT. As protein: CAWSVRRSSGNTIYF.

Turning to this clone: Additional DNA sequences in this sample encode the identical CDR3. The chain links TRBV30 to TRBJ1-5; D gene unclear. The V gene lost 0 bases and the J gene lost 3 bases, with 6 bases spanning the gap. Per the germline V gene, CDR1 is GTSNPN and CDR2 is SVGIG (reference sequence). The CDR3 has 13 amino acids. Here the CDR3 reads CAWSVGVNQPQHF. For the CDR3, the DNA is TGTGCCTGGAGTGTGGGAGTCAATCAGCCCCAGCATTTT.

This clone was seen a handful of times. V is TRBV2 and J is TRBJ2-7; tentatively, D is TRBD1 (5 bases). Trimming pared 6 bases from V and 8 bases from J, leaving 20 bases between. Germline V gene sequence: CDR1 SNHLY, CDR2 FYNNEI. CDR3 length equals 14 residues. In DNA, the CDR3 is TGTGCCAGCAGCGCCGACAGAGGAAGCTCTAAGCAGTACTTC. Translated: CASSADRGSSKQYF.

This clone occurred a few times. The chain joins TRBV28 to TRBJ1-4; perhaps TRBD1 as D (6 bases). V dropped 7 bases and J dropped 8 bases, with 14 bases sitting between them. The germline gives CDR1 MDHEN, CDR2 SYDVKM. The CDR3 length is 13 residues. This CDR3 is CASKQGGGEKLFF. The DNA for the CDR3 is TGTGCCAGCAAACAGGGAGGGGGGGAAAAACTGTTTTTT.

In its sample, this clone was seen once. J is TRBJ2-5 and V is TRBV5-5; no firm D call. CDR1 is SGHKS and CDR2 is YYEKEE in the germline V gene (reference sequence). The V end lost 6 bases, the J end lost 2 bases, and 11 bases lay between the germline ends. CDR3 length: 13 amino acids. The CDR3 sequence is CASNKNTQETQYF. The CDR3 DNA sequence: TGTGCCAGCAACAAAAATACACAAGAGACCCAGTACTTC.

The chain employs TRBV5-1 and TRBJ2-7; TRBD1 might be the D (6 bases). This CDR3 has 12 residues. Germline loops: CDR1 SGHRS, CDR2 YFSETQ. V was pared by 7 bases and J by 6 bases, with 14 bases between. The DNA of the CDR3 is TGCGCCAGCCAGGACAGTATGTCCGAGCAGTACTTC. Translated, it gives CASQDSMSEQYF.

This chain links TRBV6-5 with TRBJ2-1; 7 bases line up with TRBD1. The J segment lost 3 bases and the V segment lost 6 bases, leaving 8 bases of the junction unmatched. The CDR3 runs 15 residues. Per the germline V gene, CDR1 is MNHEY and CDR2 is SVGAGI. The CDR3 DNA is TGTGCCAGCAGACTCGACAGGGACCTCTACAATGAGCAGTTCTTC. Translating it yields CASRLDRDLYNEQFF.

The rearrangement joins TRBV18 to TRBJ2-1; 11 bases fit TRBD2. Per germline, CDR1 KGHSH and CDR2 LQKENI. This CDR3 comprises 16 residues. V was pared by 6 bases and J by 8 bases, with 12 bases of the junction left unmatched. Here the CDR3 reads CASSGRTSGSQDEQFF. In nucleotides, the CDR3 is TGTGCCAGCTCCGGAAGAACTAGCGGGAGTCAGGATGAGCAGTTCTTC. The full variable domain, rest sourced from reference TRBV18 and TRBJ2-1, is NAGVMQNPRHLVRRRGQEARLRCSPMKGHSHVYWYRQLPEEGLKFMVYLQKENIIDESGMPKERFSAEFPKEGPSILRIQQVVRGDSAAYFCASSGRTSGSQDEQFFGPGTRLTVL.

This clone was picked up one time. The chain links TRBV7-6 to TRBJ2-5; D call uncertain. This CDR3 comprises 13 residues. V dropped 5 bases and J dropped 3 bases, with 10 bases sitting between them. The germline gives CDR1 SGHVS, CDR2 FNYEAQ. The DNA for the CDR3 is TGTGCCAGCAGCGTACTTACCAAAGAGACCCAGTACTTC. This gives the protein CASSVLTKETQYF. Variable domain in full (rest from reference TRBV7-6 and TRBJ2-5): GAGVSQSPRYKVTKRGQDVALRCDPISGHVSLYWYRQALGQGPEFLTYFNYEAQQDKSGLPNDRFSAERPEGSISTLTIQRTEQRDSAMYRCASSVLTKETQYFGPGTRLLVL.